This passage covers 7 T cell receptor beta chains from one sample sequenced in a study of T cell responses to AZD1222 COVID-19 vaccine. TCRdb's table, derived via immunoSEQ multiplex PCR, lists solely in-frame clones and lacks some. The sample has under 200,000 clones; less than 95% are singletons. Source: peripheral blood, taken on day 0 of AZD1222 vaccination. These receptors all come from an adult in good health.

The J gene is TRBJ2-7, the V gene TRBV5-1; possibly TRBD2 for D (6 bases). Trimming removed 2 bases at V and 2 bases at J, with 11 bases between. The CDR3 consists of 14 residues. Germline V lookup: CDR1 SGHRS, CDR2 YFSETQ. The CDR3 reads CASSFGGSPYEQYF. CDR3 nucleotides: TGCGCCAGCAGCTTTGGAGGGTCCCCCTACGAGCAGTACTTC.

The rearrangement uses TRBV4-1 and TRBJ2-5; TRBD2 matches 12 bases. The CDR3 runs 15 residues. Trimming removed 6 bases from V and 0 bases from J; junction bases left unmatched: 2. In germline, CDR1 is MGHRA, CDR2 YSYEKL. This chain's CDR3 is CASSRLAGDQETQYF. In DNA form, the CDR3 reads TGCGCCAGCAGTAGACTAGCGGGAGACCAAGAGACCCAGTACTTC.

The rearrangement links TRBV27 to TRBJ2-1, with 11 positions matching TRBD2. CDR3 size: 18 residues. J lost 0 bases, V lost 5 bases, and 9 bases had no gene match. CDR1 is MNHEY, CDR2 SMNVEV, per germline (reference sequence). CDR3 region: CASSPLAGGLGSYNEQFF. The CDR3 nucleotides are TGTGCCAGCAGTCCTTTAGCGGGAGGGTTGGGCTCCTACAATGAGCAGTTCTTC.

The V and J genes are TRBV29-1 and TRBJ1-1, with a possible D match to TRBD1 (5 bases). The CDR3 has 12 amino acids. Trimming shortened V by 5 bases and J by 5 bases, and 12 bases separated the two germline ends. Germline V gives CDR1 SQVTM, CDR2 ANQGSEA. This CDR3 is CSVTWGMTEAFF. CDR3 DNA sequence: TGCAGCGTTACGTGGGGGATGACTGAAGCTTTCTTT.

CDR3 sequence reads: CSARAWPYDEQYF. CDR3 bases: TGCAGTGCTCGTGCCTGGCCGTACGACGAGCAGTACTTC. The V call is TRBV20-1, the J call TRBJ2-7; D gene uncertain. Deletions cut 5 bases from V and 5 bases from J, with 16 bases between. The CDR3 covers 13 residues. Germline CDR1 is DFQATT and CDR2 is SNEGSKA (reference sequence).

The V gene is TRBV15, the J gene TRBJ1-1, with D unresolved. CDR3 length: 14 amino acids. Trimming cost V 1 base and J 4 bases, with 10 bases left between them. From germline, CDR1 is LNHNV and CDR2 YYDKDF (reference sequence). CDR3 sequence reads: CATSRGRGGTEAFF. DNA of the CDR3: TGTGCCACCAGCAGAGGGCGAGGTGGCACTGAAGCTTTCTTT.

CDR3 DNA: TGCGCCAGCTCTAGACTAGCCGGCTCCTACGAGCAGTACTTC. Translating it yields CASSRLAGSYEQYF. The rearrangement uses TRBV4-1 and TRBJ2-7, with TRBD2 identical over 7 bases. The CDR3 contains 14 residues. Germline V gene sequence: CDR1 MGHRA, CDR2 YSYEKL. V was clipped by 8 bases and J by 0 bases; unmatched bases: 7.